The 17 T cell receptor beta chains in this list originate from one sample, sequenced in a study of blood T cell repertoires in COVID-19. Data came from immunoSEQ multiplex PCR; TCRdb stores just in-frame clones and leaves some out. The sample includes under 450,000 clones, approximately 89% of them seen just once. What was sequenced was PBMCs or T cells enriched from blood (not recorded which). These receptors all stem from a man under 40 who had recovered from COVID-19.

V is TRBV19 and J is TRBJ2-2; D perhaps matches TRBD1 (5 bases). The CDR3 sequence is 16 residues long. CDR1 and CDR2 from the germline V gene are LNHDA and SQIVND (reference sequence). V was cut by 5 bases and J by 2 bases, with 15 bases left in between. CDR3 bases: TGTGCCAGTAGTTTGCAGGGTTTTCGAAACACCGGGGAGCTGTTTTTT. Translation gives CASSLQGFRNTGELFF.

J is TRBJ1-2 and V is TRBV6-1, with TRBD1 matching over 10 bases. V was pared by 3 bases and J by 4 bases, with 8 bases of the junction left unmatched. Germline assignment: CDR1 MNHNS and CDR2 SASEGT. This CDR3 region has 16 residues. The CDR3 DNA follows: TGTGCCAGCAGTGAGTATTCCGGGACAGGGGCCTATGGCTACACCTTC. Its protein is CASSEYSGTGAYGYTF.

CDR3 coding DNA: TGTGCCAGCAGCCGGGACAGGGGGCAAACTGAAGCTTTCTTT. Protein product: CASSRDRGQTEAFF. V is TRBV3-1 (or the pseudogene TRBV3-2) and J is TRBJ1-1, with 12 bases matching TRBD1. V dropped 4 bases and J dropped 5; count of bases not matched to a gene: 2. Germline CDR1 reads LGHDT; CDR2 reads YNNKEL (reference sequence). This CDR3 spans 14 amino acids.

The genes are TRBV20-1 and TRBJ1-6; possibly TRBD1 for D (5 bases). This CDR3 contains 14 residues. With 3 bases removed from V and 9 bases from J, the gap between germline ends came to 15 bases. The V gene's germline CDR1 is DFQATT and CDR2 SNEGSKA (reference sequence). CDR3 DNA sequence: TGCAGTGCTAGTATCGGACATATCGGTTCACCCCTCCACTTT. This translates into CSASIGHIGSPLHF.

This chain links TRBV27 with TRBJ1-1; D might be TRBD1 (5 bases). Germline V gene data show CDR1 as MNHEY and CDR2 as SMNVEV (reference sequence). The CDR3 extends over 13 amino acids. With 4 bases removed from V and 6 bases from J, the gap between germline ends came to 12 bases. CDR3 sequence reads: CASSSDRWAEAFF. DNA of the CDR3: TGTGCCAGCAGTTCAGACAGATGGGCTGAAGCTTTCTTT.

This rearrangement joins TRBV9 to TRBJ1-1; D is possibly TRBD1 (5 bases). CDR3 length: 13 residues. Per the germline V gene, CDR1 is SGDLS and CDR2 is YYNGEE. V lost 0 bases to trimming and J lost 4 bases, with 7 bases between them. CDR3 protein: CASSVGGATEAFF. CDR3 bases: TGTGCCAGCAGCGTAGGCGGGGCCACTGAAGCTTTCTTT.

The chain has TRBV7-9 and TRBJ2-7; perhaps TRBD1 as D (6 bases). The ends were cut back, 5 bases at V and 4 bases at J, with 18 bases in the middle. This CDR3 spans 15 amino acids. Germline V gene data show CDR1 as SEHNR and CDR2 as FQNEAQ (reference sequence). The CDR3 loop is CASSTGTKVGYEQYF. Written as DNA, the CDR3 is TGTGCCAGCAGCACCGGGACAAAAGTAGGATACGAGCAGTACTTC.

The chain recombines TRBV11-2 with TRBJ2-2; D gene ambiguous. Germline V gives CDR1 SGHAT, CDR2 FQNNGV. V was cut by 0 bases and J by 9 bases, with 14 bases left in between. The CDR3 runs 15 residues. The CDR3 is CASSLDRVAGRELFF. The CDR3 DNA reads as TGTGCCAGCAGCTTAGACCGGGTTGCCGGAAGGGAGCTGTTTTTT.

The V gene is TRBV18, the J gene TRBJ2-1; 11 nucleotides line up with TRBD1. Germline V gene lookup returns CDR1 KGHSH and CDR2 LQKENI. CDR3 size: 16 residues. The V and J ends lost 0 bases and 9 bases, in that order; junction bases with no gene match: 7. Here the CDR3 reads CASSPPGQGARGEQFF. For the CDR3, the DNA is TGTGCCAGCTCACCACCAGGACAGGGGGCGAGAGGTGAGCAGTTCTTC.

The chain carries TRBV6-5 and TRBJ1-5; maybe TRBD1 (5 bases). V gave up 6 bases and J gave up 7 bases, with 19 bases separating them. The CDR3 extends over 15 amino acids. Germline V gene lookup returns CDR1 MNHEY and CDR2 SVGAGI. The CDR3 protein is CASSPGWGQEQPQHF. The CDR3 bases are TGTGCCAGCAGCCCAGGGTGGGGTCAAGAACAGCCCCAGCATTTT.

Comment on this clone: Other nucleotide sequences in the sample specify the same CDR3. V usage is TRBV30 and J usage is TRBJ1-1, with 10 bases aligning to TRBD1. Germline assignment: CDR1 GTSNPN and CDR2 SVGIG (reference sequence). J was trimmed by 5 bases and V by 3 bases; bases with no gene match: 6. The CDR3 is made up of 14 amino acids. This CDR3 is CAWRGQGISTEAFF. The CDR3 nucleotides are TGTGCCTGGAGGGGACAGGGGATAAGTACTGAAGCTTTCTTT.

This chain joins TRBV24-1 and TRBJ2-1; D unresolved. Deletions cut 5 bases from V and 2 bases from J, with 9 bases between. Germline CDR1 and CDR2: KGHDR and SFDVKD. The CDR3 length is 14 residues. The CDR3 sequence is CATSASATYNEQFF. CDR3 DNA sequence: TGTGCCACCAGTGCCAGCGCCACCTACAATGAGCAGTTCTTC.

The chain has TRBV18 and TRBJ2-5; maybe TRBD1 (6 bases). CDR1 and CDR2 (germline): KGHSH, LQKENI. The CDR3 loop spans 16 amino acids. The V gene lost 3 bases and the J gene lost 0 bases, with 14 bases spanning the gap. In DNA form, the CDR3 reads TGTGCCAGCTCACCCATGATTGGACAGAACCAAGAGACCCAGTACTTC. Its protein is CASSPMIGQNQETQYF.

This chain joins TRBV6-5 and TRBJ1-2, with 7 bases fitting TRBD1. CDR1 is MNHEY, CDR2 SVGAGI, per germline. The CDR3 sequence is 14 residues long. The trim removed 6 bases at V and 0 bases at J, leaving 4 bases unmatched. Here the CDR3 reads CASRQQGSNYGYTF. CDR3 nucleotide sequence: TGTGCCAGCAGACAACAGGGGTCTAACTATGGCTACACCTTC.

V and J are TRBV27 and TRBJ1-2, with a weak D call TRBD1 (5 bases). The germline V gene encodes CDR1 MNHEY and CDR2 SMNVEV (reference sequence). The ends were cut back, 2 bases at V and 5 bases at J, with 12 bases in the middle. The CDR3 runs 14 residues. CDR3 DNA: TGTGCCAGCAGTTTAAGGGGCCCTGCGTATGGCTACACCTTC. This sequence encodes CASSLRGPAYGYTF.

The rearrangement joins TRBV19 to TRBJ2-7; D is unclear. Between the trimmed V and J ends, which lost 3 bases and 6 bases, there was a span of 3 bases. Germline V gives CDR1 LNHDA, CDR2 SQIVND (reference sequence). CDR3 size: 10 residues. The CDR3 spells CASSIREQYF. The CDR3, as DNA: TGTGCCAGTAGTATTCGCGAGCAGTACTTC.

This clone occurred once. The sample holds other DNA sequences that translate to the same CDR3. The chain carries TRBV6-1 and TRBJ2-3; D remains unclear. Germline V gene lookup returns CDR1 MNHNS and CDR2 SASEGT. The CDR3 has 14 residues. V shed 0 bases and J shed 5 bases, with 9 bases lying between them. In DNA, the CDR3 is TGTGCCAGCAGTGAAGCGCTTCGAGGAGATACGCAGTATTTT. As protein: CASSEALRGDTQYF.